The entry below gives a single T cell receptor beta chain sequence along with its context. Its antigen is undetermined. The sample contains more than one DNA sequence encoding this CDR3. This CDR3 is 14 amino acids long. V was trimmed by 0 bases and J by 2 bases, leaving 9 bases between them. Germline loops: CDR1 SGDLS, CDR2 YYNGEE. This entry belongs to a study of shared clonotypes between healthy human individuals. Overall study findings and caveats: A small donor pool kept down the genetic and exposure-history diversity that was represented.

CD45RO-negative, CCR7-positively selected cells formed the naive CD8 fraction, excluding terminally differentiated effector memory CD45RA+ cells. Healthy HIV-negative adults with no recent acute infections or vaccinations were recruited as donors. The assay was immunoSEQ multiplex PCR, and TCRdb's table has in-frame clones only and misses some. This repertoire shows 500,000 to 700,000 clones, approximately 95% found once; its top ten account for approximately 0.11%. The sequence came from a woman aged 25 to 39 in good health. Input material: naive CD8+ T cells sorted from blood. The chain joins TRBV9 to TRBJ2-7, with D tentatively TRBD2 (6 bases). For the CDR3, the DNA is TGTGCCAGCAGCGTAGGAGGAGGGACCTACGAGCAGTACTTC. As protein: CASSVGGGTYEQYF.